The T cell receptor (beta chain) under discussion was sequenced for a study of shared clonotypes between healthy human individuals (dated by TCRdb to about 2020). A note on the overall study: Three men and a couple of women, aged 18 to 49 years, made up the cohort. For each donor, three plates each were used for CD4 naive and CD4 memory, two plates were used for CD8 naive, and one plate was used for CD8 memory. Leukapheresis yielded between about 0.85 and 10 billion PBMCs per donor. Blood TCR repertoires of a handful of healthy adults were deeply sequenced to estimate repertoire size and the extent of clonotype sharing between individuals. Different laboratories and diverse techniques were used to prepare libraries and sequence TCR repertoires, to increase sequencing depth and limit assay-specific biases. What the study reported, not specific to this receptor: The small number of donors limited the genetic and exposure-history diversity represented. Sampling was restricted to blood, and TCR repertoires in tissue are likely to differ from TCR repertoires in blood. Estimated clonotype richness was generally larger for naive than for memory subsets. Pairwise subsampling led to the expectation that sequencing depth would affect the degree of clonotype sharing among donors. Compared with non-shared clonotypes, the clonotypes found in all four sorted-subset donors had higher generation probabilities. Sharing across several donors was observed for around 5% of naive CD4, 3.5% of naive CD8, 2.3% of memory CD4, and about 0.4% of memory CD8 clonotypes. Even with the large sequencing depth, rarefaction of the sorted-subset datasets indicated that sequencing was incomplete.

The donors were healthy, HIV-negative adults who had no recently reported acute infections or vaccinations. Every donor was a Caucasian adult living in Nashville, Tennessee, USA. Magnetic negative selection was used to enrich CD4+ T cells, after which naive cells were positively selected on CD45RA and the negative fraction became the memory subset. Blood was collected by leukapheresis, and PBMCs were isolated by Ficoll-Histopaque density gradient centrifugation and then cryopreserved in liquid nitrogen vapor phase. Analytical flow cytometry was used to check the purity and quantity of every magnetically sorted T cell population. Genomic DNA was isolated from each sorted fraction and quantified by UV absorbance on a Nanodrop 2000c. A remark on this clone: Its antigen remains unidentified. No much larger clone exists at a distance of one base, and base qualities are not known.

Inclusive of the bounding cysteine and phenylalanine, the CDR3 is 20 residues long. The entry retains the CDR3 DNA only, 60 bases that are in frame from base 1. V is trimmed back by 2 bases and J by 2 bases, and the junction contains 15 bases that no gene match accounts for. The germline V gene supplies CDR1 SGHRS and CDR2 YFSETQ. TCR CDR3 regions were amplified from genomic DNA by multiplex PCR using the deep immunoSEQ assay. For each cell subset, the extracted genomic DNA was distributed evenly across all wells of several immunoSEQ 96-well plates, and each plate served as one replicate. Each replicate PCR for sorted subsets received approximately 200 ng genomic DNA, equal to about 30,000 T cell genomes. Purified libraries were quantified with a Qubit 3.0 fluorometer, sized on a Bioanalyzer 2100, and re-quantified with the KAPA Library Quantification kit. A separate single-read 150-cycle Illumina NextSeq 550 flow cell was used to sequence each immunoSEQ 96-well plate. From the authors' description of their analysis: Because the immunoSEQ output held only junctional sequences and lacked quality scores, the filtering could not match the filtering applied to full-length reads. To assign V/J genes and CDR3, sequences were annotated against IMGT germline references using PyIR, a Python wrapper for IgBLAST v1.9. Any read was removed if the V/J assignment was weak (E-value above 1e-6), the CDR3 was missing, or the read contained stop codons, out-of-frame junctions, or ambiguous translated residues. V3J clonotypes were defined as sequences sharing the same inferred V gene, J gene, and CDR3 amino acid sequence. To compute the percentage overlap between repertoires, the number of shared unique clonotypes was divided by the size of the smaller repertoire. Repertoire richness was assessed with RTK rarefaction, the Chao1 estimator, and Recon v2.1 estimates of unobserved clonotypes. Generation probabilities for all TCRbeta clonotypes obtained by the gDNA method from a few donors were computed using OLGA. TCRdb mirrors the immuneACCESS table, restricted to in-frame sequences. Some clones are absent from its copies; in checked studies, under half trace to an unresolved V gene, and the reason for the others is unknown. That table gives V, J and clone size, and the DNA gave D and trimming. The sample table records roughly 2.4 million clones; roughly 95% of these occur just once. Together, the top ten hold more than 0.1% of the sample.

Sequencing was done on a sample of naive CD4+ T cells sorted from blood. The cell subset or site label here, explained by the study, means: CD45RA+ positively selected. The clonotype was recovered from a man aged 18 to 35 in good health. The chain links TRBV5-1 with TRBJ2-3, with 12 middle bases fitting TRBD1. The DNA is TGCGCCAGCAGCTTCACCGGGACAGGGGGCGACGCGGGACCCACAGATACGCAGTATTTT. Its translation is CASSFTGTGGDAGPTDTQYF.